These 30 T cell receptor beta chains were sequenced from one sample in a study of blood T cells in healthy people across ages. The use of a sample-barcoded 5' primer and a J-beta primer mix characterized a second PCR of about 7 to 12 cycles. TCRdb reprocessed the 5' RACE reads via MiXCR and lists one record per CDR3 protein. The table has roughly 1,500,000 distinct CDR3 sequences, about 32% seen once. The sample consisted of blood. Receptors were obtained from a woman in her 30s in good health.

The V gene is TRBV6-1, the J gene TRBJ1-5; TRBD1 is a possible D gene (5 bases). CDR1 is MNHNS, CDR2 SASEGT, per germline. Trimming stripped 4 bases from V and 0 bases from J, with 7 bases between. The CDR3 is 14 amino acids. The CDR3: CASSAGSSNQPQHF. For the CDR3, the DNA is TGTGCCAGCAGTGCAGGGTCTAGCAATCAGCCCCAGCATTTT.

This clonotype showed up many times. The genes are TRBV29-1 and TRBJ2-7; D is ambiguous. V was pared by 4 bases and J by 4 bases, with 14 bases between. Germline V gene data show CDR1 as SQVTM and CDR2 as ANQGSEA. This CDR3 comprises 13 residues. For the CDR3, the DNA is TGCAGCGTTGCCCCTTTTACAGTTTACGAGCAGTACTTC. This encodes CSVAPFTVYEQYF.

The chain joins TRBV6-2 or TRBV6-3 to TRBJ1-5, with D tentatively TRBD1 (5 bases). V lost 2 bases and J lost 7, with 9 bases in between. This CDR3 is built from 13 residues. Looked up from germline, CDR1 is MNHEY and CDR2 is SVGEGT. CDR3 sequence: CASSYVGEQPQHF. Here the CDR3 DNA reads TGTGCCAGCAGTTACGTAGGGGAACAGCCCCAGCATTTT.

The chain links TRBV7-3 to TRBJ2-1, with 10 bases fitting TRBD2. The ends lost 1 base at V and 6 bases at J; junction bases unmatched: 9. CDR1 and CDR2 (germline): SGHTA, FQGTGA. CDR3 length: 17 amino acids. DNA of the CDR3: TGTGCCAGCAGCTTAAGTCTAGCGGGAGCGGTTGGCAATGAGCAGTTCTTC. It encodes CASSLSLAGAVGNEQFF.

The chain has TRBV28 and TRBJ1-2, with D possibly TRBD1 on 6 matching bases. Trimming shortened V by 6 bases and J by 3 bases, and 17 bases separated the two germline ends. CDR3 length equals 15 residues. Germline lookup yields CDR1 MDHEN and CDR2 SYDVKM. The CDR3 DNA is TGTGCCAGCAGACTGGGGGCAGGGCCCTACTATGGCTACACCTTC. Translating it yields CASRLGAGPYYGYTF.

This clonotype was seen at least ten times. The chain is built from TRBV6-5 and TRBJ2-2; D is unclear. The germline V gene has CDR1 MNHEY and CDR2 SVGAGI. Trimming left V 2 bases short and J 7 bases short, with 2 bases between. This CDR3 is 11 amino acids long. CDR3: CASSYGGELFF. CDR3 coding DNA: TGTGCCAGCAGTTACGGCGGGGAGCTGTTTTTT.

This clonotype was picked up many times. The rearrangement links TRBV7-2 to TRBJ2-5; D remains unclear. The CDR3 extends over 13 amino acids. Germline loops: CDR1 SGHTA, CDR2 FQGNSA. Trimming removed 1 base from V and 5 bases from J, with 8 bases in between. CDR3: CASSLVGGETQYF. The DNA for the CDR3 is TGTGCCAGCAGCTTAGTGGGTGGGGAGACCCAGTACTTC.

This clonotype turned up a few times. This chain joins TRBV20-1 and TRBJ1-2, with D uncertain. Germline CDR1 and CDR2: DFQATT and SNEGSKA (reference sequence). V gave up 1 base and J gave up 0 bases, with 18 bases separating them. CDR3 size: 17 residues. CDR3 DNA: TGCAGTGCTAGAGCGGCTGGAGTCCGGCATGCTAACTATGGCTACACCTTC. Protein product: CSARAAGVRHANYGYTF.

This chain connects TRBV5-1 to TRBJ1-2; TRBD1 aligns across 8 bases. V trimming: 4 bases; J trimming: 6 bases; junction bases outside the gene matches: 2. The CDR3 is made up of 12 amino acids. Looked up from germline, CDR1 is SGHRS and CDR2 is YFSETQ. CDR3 loop: CASSADRDGYTF. The CDR3 DNA sequence: TGCGCCAGCAGCGCGGACAGGGATGGCTACACCTTC.

This chain uses TRBV6-5 with TRBJ2-2, with 11 bases matching TRBD2. Germline CDR1 MNHEY, CDR2 SVGAGI. This CDR3 spans 16 amino acids. V shed 6 bases and J 3 bases; nucleotides not matched to a gene: 6. CDR3 nucleotides: TGTGCCAGCAGCCTAACTAGCGGGAGCGACACCGGGGAGCTGTTTTTT. It specifies CASSLTSGSDTGELFF.

This clonotype showed up just once. This chain joins TRBV20-1 and TRBJ2-3; perhaps TRBD1 as D (6 bases). Trimming pared 4 bases from V and 1 base from J, leaving 15 bases between. Germline CDR1 DFQATT, CDR2 SNEGSKA (reference sequence). The CDR3 has 15 amino acids. The CDR3 nucleotides are TGCAGTGCTATTATCCCGACAGGCGGCACAGATACGCAGTATTTT. This translates into CSAIIPTGGTDTQYF.

J is TRBJ2-3 and V is TRBV5-1; 8 bases line up with TRBD1. CDR3 size: 15 residues. CDR1 SGHRS and CDR2 YFSETQ come from the germline V gene. After removal of 0 bases from V and 6 bases from J, the junction contained 6 bases not matched to a gene. The CDR3 region has the DNA TGCGCCAGCAGCTTGGTGCGACAGGGGTATGATACGCAGTATTTT. Translation gives CASSLVRQGYDTQYF.

The rearrangement joins TRBV2 to TRBJ2-6; D unclear. Trimming shortened V by 6 bases and J by 3 bases, and 18 bases separated the two germline ends. The germline CDR1 and CDR2 sequences are SNHLY and FYNNEI. The CDR3 runs to 17 residues. The CDR3, as DNA: TGTGCCAGCAGCGGTATCTCAGGTGGTTTTGGGGCCAACGTCCTGACTTTC. This sequence encodes CASSGISGGFGANVLTF.

The chain carries TRBV7-8 and TRBJ2-5; the D is unclear. CDR3 length equals 13 residues. With 6 bases removed from V and 2 bases from J, the gap between germline ends came to 10 bases. Germline-derived CDR1 and CDR2 are SGHVS and FQNEAQ. The CDR3 nucleotides are TGTGCCAGCAGGTGGCGCCCACAAGAGACCCAGTACTTC. It translates to CASRWRPQETQYF.

J is TRBJ2-4 and V is TRBV20-1; 7 positions agree with TRBD2. CDR1 and CDR2 (germline): DFQATT, SNEGSKA (reference sequence). This CDR3 has 15 residues. The junction had 14 bases not matched to a gene; V was cut back by 6 bases and J by 6 bases. CDR3 residues: CSAPTGGGRGNIQYF. The CDR3 coding sequence is TGCAGTGCCCCTACGGGGGGAGGCCGGGGAAACATTCAGTACTTC.

Details on this clonotype: At one end, the junction sequence differs from germline, possibly due to a read error. The rearrangement joins TRBV6-1 to TRBJ2-7; tentatively, D is TRBD2 (6 bases). In germline, CDR1 is MNHNS, CDR2 SASEGT. This CDR3 is built from 13 residues. The CDR3 bases are TGTGCCAGCAGTGAACTTGGTCCGGGGGAGCGGTACTTC. Translating it yields CASSELGPGERYF.

CDR3 DNA: TGTGCCAGCAGCTTGCGGGAACGCACAGATACGCAGTATTTT. As protein: CASSLRERTDTQYF. The gene calls are TRBV11-2 and TRBJ2-3; D is possibly TRBD2 (6 bases). V was shortened by 3 bases and J by 1 base, with 8 bases between the two germline ends. Per germline, CDR1 SGHAT and CDR2 FQNNGV. This CDR3 spans 14 amino acids.

V and J are TRBV20-1 and TRBJ2-5; TRBD1 is a possible D gene (6 bases). Germline CDR1 DFQATT, CDR2 SNEGSKA (reference sequence). Trimming stripped 2 bases from V and 5 bases from J, with 21 bases between. The CDR3 spans 16 residues. DNA for the CDR3: TGCAGTGCTAGAAGGGGGACCATCGGGACAAGGGAGACCCAGTACTTC. Its protein is CSARRGTIGTRETQYF.

The chain uses TRBV20-1 and TRBJ2-3, with TRBD2 identical over 7 bases. The junction had 9 bases not matched to a gene; V was cut back by 1 base and J by 2 bases. This CDR3 has 16 amino acids. Germline CDR1 DFQATT, CDR2 SNEGSKA (reference sequence). CDR3 protein: CSARGGWRGITDTQYF. The CDR3 DNA reads as TGCAGTGCTAGAGGGGGATGGCGGGGGATCACAGATACGCAGTATTTT.

The table lists this clonotype with a few counts. The chain combines TRBV12-3 or TRBV12-4 with TRBJ2-5; tentatively, D is TRBD2 (6 bases). V was trimmed by 6 bases and J by 4 bases, leaving 15 bases between them. The CDR3 covers 14 residues. The CDR3 coding sequence is TGTGCCAGCAGCTTCCGGCGGGGTTCAGAGACCCAGTACTTC. Its translation: CASSFRRGSETQYF.

For this clonotype: Compared with germline, one end of the junction differs, possibly owing to a read error. The CDR3: CASRDGDRAFNRPQHF. The DNA of the CDR3 is TGTGCCAGCAGGGATGGGGACAGGGCCTTCAATCGGCCCCAGCATTTT. The chain uses TRBV6-1 and TRBJ1-5; TRBD1 agrees at 9 bases. Looked up from germline, CDR1 is MNHNS and CDR2 is SASEGT. The CDR3 loop spans 16 amino acids.

In this sample, this clonotype turned up a few times. V usage is TRBV10-3 and J usage is TRBJ2-5; D might be TRBD1 (6 bases). The assigned J gene may be wrong: the sequence end matches TRBJ2-7 better. The V gene's germline CDR1 is ENHRY and CDR2 SYGVKD. The CDR3 runs to 13 residues. The CDR3 loop is CAISGGREDEQYF. The CDR3 DNA sequence: TGTGCCATCAGTGGGGGGCGTGAGGACGAGCAGTACTTC.

This clonotype has more than one count but fewer than ten. The rearrangement links TRBV20-1 to TRBJ2-1, with D unclear. Germline V gene lookup returns CDR1 DFQATT and CDR2 SNEGSKA (reference sequence). This CDR3 comprises 13 residues. For the CDR3, the DNA is TGCAGCCAACTACTAAGCTCCTACAATGAGCAGTTCTTC. Translating it yields CSQLLSSYNEQFF.

This clonotype was detected a few times. The V gene is TRBV10-3, the J gene TRBJ1-4, with 8 bases identical to TRBD1. With 3 bases clipped from V and 8 bases from J, the junction kept 11 bases outside the gene matches. Per the germline V gene, CDR1 is ENHRY and CDR2 is SYGVKD. The length of the CDR3 is 16 residues. In DNA form, the CDR3 reads TGTGCCATCAGTGACAGGGGACAGGCCCCTCGGGAAAAACTGTTTTTT. Translated, it gives CAISDRGQAPREKLFF.

The chain is built from TRBV15 and TRBJ2-3; D is unclear. The CDR3 consists of 15 residues. The V gene lost 1 base and the J gene lost 0 bases, with 8 bases spanning the gap. Germline V gene data show CDR1 as LNHNV and CDR2 as YYDKDF (reference sequence). The CDR3 loop reads CATSRGLYSTDTQYF. CDR3 nucleotide sequence: TGTGCCACCAGCAGAGGACTGTATAGCACAGATACGCAGTATTTT.

This clonotype was counted a few times. The V and J genes are TRBV5-1 and TRBJ2-3; 7 bases map to TRBD1. CDR1 is SGHRS and CDR2 is YFSETQ in the germline V gene. The CDR3 has 15 amino acids. The ends lost 3 bases at V and 3 bases at J; junction bases unmatched: 7. CDR3 nucleotides: TGCGCCAGCAGCTCCCGACAGGGTACTACAGATACGCAGTATTTT. Protein product: CASSSRQGTTDTQYF. The full variable domain, its missing parts supplied by reference TRBV5-1 and TRBJ2-3, is KAGVTQTPRYLIKTRGQQVTLSCSPISGHRSVSWYQQTPGQGLQFLFEYFSETQRNKGNFPGRFSGRQFSNSRSEMNVSTLELGDSALYLCASSSRQGTTDTQYFGPGTRLTVL.

The J gene is TRBJ2-1, the V gene TRBV29-1, with D perhaps matching TRBD2 (7 bases). The CDR3 runs to 13 residues. Germline V gene lookup returns CDR1 SQVTM and CDR2 ANQGSEA. Deletions cut 7 bases from V and 8 bases from J, with 18 bases between. The CDR3 reads CSAVPGGNDEQFF. CDR3 DNA: TGCAGCGCTGTGCCGGGGGGCAACGATGAGCAGTTCTTC.

This chain connects TRBV20-1 to TRBJ2-7; weak D call: TRBD2 (7 bases). The CDR3 is 19 amino acids. Germline values: CDR1 DFQATT, CDR2 SNEGSKA (reference sequence). Trimming removed 2 bases from V and 7 bases from J, with 33 bases in between. The CDR3 DNA reads TGCAGTGCTAGACAAGAAAGCGGGACACCCGGACTAGTGCTAGAGGAGCAGTACTTC. Translating gives CSARQESGTPGLVLEEQYF.

This chain joins TRBV5-1 and TRBJ2-2, with 13 bases that match TRBD2. The V segment lost 5 bases and the J segment 4 bases; nucleotides outside the gene matches: 5. The CDR3 sequence is 16 residues long. CDR1 SGHRS and CDR2 YFSETQ come from the germline V gene. In nucleotides, the CDR3 is TGCGCCAGCAGTCCGGGGACTAGCGGGATCACCGGGGAGCTGTTTTTT. It yields the protein CASSPGTSGITGELFF.

There are a few counts of this clonotype. Germline is not matched at one junction end, which may reflect a read error. The J gene is TRBJ2-1, the V gene TRBV4-1, with a tentative D call TRBD2 (5 bases). This CDR3 has 14 residues. Germline CDR1 is MGHRA and CDR2 is YSYEKL. The CDR3 DNA follows: TGCGCCAACAGCCAAGGGTTCCGGGGTAATGAGCAGTTCTTC. It translates to CANSQGFRGNEQFF.